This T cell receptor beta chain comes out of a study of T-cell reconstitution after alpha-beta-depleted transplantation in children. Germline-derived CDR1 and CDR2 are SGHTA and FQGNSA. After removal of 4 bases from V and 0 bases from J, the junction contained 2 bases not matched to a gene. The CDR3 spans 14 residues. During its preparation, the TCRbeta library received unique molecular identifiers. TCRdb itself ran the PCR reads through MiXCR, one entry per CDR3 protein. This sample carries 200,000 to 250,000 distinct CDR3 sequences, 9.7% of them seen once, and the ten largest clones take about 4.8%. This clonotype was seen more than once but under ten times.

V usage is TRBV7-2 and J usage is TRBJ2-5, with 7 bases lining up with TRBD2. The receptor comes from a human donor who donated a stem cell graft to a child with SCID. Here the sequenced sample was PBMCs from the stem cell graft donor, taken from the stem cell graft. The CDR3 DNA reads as TGTGCCAGCAGCTGGGGGACTAACCAAGAGACCCAGTACTTC. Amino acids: CASSWGTNQETQYF.